This T cell receptor (beta chain) appears in the sequencing data of a study of blood T cell repertoires in COVID-19. The trim removed 3 bases at V and 0 bases at J, leaving 5 bases unmatched. Germline V gene data show CDR1 as MGHRA and CDR2 as YSYEKL. This CDR3 is 15 amino acids long. Membership in each cohort depended on participant-reported clinical history. In the 2 weeks before study entry, exposed participants met a COVID-19 case, which was PCR-confirmed or clinician-diagnosed. The method was immunoSEQ multiplex PCR; TCRdb's version includes in-frame clones alone and lacks a portion of them. This sample yields approximately 140,000 clones, of which about four fifths are seen a single time; roughly 5.7% belongs to the top ten.

Sample: PBMCs or T cells enriched from blood (not recorded which). V usage is TRBV4-1 and J usage is TRBJ2-7, with 7 positions matching TRBD2. This clonotype originated in a woman in her 50s who had been exposed to COVID-19. The CDR3 DNA follows: TGCGCCAGCAGCCAGCCAGCGGGGAACTCCTACGAGCAGTACTTC. It is translated as CASSQPAGNSYEQYF.